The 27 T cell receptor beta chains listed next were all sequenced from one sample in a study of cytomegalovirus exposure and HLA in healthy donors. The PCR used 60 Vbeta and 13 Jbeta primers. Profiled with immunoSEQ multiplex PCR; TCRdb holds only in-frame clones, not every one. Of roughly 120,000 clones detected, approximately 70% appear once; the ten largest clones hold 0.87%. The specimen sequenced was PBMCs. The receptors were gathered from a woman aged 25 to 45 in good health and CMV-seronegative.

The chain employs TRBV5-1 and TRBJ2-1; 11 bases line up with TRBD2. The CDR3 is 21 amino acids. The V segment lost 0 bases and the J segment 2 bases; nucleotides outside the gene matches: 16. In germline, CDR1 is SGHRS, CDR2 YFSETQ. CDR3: CASSLGNFGVSGRVPYNEQFF. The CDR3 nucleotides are TGCGCCAGCAGCTTGGGCAACTTTGGGGTTAGCGGGAGGGTCCCCTACAATGAGCAGTTCTTC.

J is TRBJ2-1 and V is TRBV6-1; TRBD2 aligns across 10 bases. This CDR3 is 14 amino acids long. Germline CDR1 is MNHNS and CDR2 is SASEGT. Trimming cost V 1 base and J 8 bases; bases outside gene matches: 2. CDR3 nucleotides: TGTGCCAGCAGTGAAGTAGCGGGAGGCTATGAGCAGTTCTTC. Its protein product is CASSEVAGGYEQFF.

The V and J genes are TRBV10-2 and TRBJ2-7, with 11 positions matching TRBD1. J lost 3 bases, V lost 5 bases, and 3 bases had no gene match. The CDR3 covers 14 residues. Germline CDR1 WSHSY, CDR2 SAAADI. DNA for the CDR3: TGCGCCAGCAGTTCCGGGACAGGGGGCTACGAGCAGTACTTC. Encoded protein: CASSSGTGGYEQYF.

CDR3 region: CATSRYAESTEAFF. In DNA, the CDR3 is TGTGCCACCAGCCGCTACGCGGAGAGCACTGAAGCTTTCTTT. V is TRBV15 and J is TRBJ1-1; D remains unclear. The germline V gene has CDR1 LNHNV and CDR2 YYDKDF (reference sequence). The germline V and J ends were trimmed by 5 bases and 4 bases, with 14 bases remaining between them. This CDR3 region has 14 residues.

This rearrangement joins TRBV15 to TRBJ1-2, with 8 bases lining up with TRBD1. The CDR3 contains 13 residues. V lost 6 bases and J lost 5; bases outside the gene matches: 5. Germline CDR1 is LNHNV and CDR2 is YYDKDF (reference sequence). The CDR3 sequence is CATSPGGGYGYTF. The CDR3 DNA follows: TGTGCCACCAGTCCAGGGGGCGGTTATGGCTACACCTTC.

CDR3 in amino acids: CASSLDGRVTEAFF. DNA of the CDR3: TGCGCCAGCAGCTTGGACGGCAGGGTCACTGAAGCTTTCTTT. This chain uses TRBV5-1 with TRBJ1-1; D is perhaps TRBD1 (5 bases). V dropped 0 bases and J dropped 4 bases, with 10 bases sitting between them. The V gene's germline CDR1 is SGHRS and CDR2 YFSETQ. The CDR3 extends over 14 amino acids. The whole variable domain, filled in from reference TRBV5-1 and TRBJ1-1, reads KAGVTQTPRYLIKTRGQQVTLSCSPISGHRSVSWYQQTPGQGLQFLFEYFSETQRNKGNFPGRFSGRQFSNSRSEMNVSTLELGDSALYLCASSLDGRVTEAFFGQGTRLTVV.

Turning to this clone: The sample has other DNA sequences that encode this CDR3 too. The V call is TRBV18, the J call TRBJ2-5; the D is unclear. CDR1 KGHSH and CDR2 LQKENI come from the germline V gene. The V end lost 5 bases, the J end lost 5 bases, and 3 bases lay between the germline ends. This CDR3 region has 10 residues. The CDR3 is CASSEETQYF. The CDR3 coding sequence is TGTGCCAGCTCAGAGGAGACCCAGTACTTC.

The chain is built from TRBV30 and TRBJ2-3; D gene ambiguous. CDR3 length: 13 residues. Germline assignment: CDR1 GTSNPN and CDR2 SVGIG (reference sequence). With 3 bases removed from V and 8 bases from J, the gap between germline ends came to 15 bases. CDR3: CAWSTRPAPTQYF. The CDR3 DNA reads TGTGCCTGGAGCACCAGGCCCGCGCCTACGCAGTATTTT.

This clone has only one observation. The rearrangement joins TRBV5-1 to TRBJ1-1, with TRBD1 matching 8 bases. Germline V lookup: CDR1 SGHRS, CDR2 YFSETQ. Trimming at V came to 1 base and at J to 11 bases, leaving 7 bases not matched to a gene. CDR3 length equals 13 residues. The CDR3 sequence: CASSLLDRDDAFF. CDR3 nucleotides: TGCGCCAGCAGCTTGCTGGACAGGGACGACGCTTTCTTT.

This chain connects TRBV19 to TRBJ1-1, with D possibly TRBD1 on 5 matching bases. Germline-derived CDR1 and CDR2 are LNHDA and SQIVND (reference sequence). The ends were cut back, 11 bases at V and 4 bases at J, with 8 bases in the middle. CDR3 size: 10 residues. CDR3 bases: TGTGCCGGGGGGGGCACTGAAGCTTTCTTT. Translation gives CAGGGTEAFF. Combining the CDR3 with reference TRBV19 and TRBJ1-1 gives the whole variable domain DGGITQSPKYLFRKEGQNVTLSCEQNLNHDAMYWYRQDPGQGLRLIYYSQIVNDFQKGDIAEGYSVSREKKESFPLTVTSAQKNPTAFYLCAGGGTEAFFGQGTRLTVV.

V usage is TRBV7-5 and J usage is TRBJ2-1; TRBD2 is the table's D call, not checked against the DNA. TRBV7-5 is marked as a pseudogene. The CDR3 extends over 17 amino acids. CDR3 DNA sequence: TGTGTCAGAAGCCTGCCCCGGACTAGCGGAGATTACAATGAGCAGTTCTTC. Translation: CVRSLPRTSGDYNEQFF.

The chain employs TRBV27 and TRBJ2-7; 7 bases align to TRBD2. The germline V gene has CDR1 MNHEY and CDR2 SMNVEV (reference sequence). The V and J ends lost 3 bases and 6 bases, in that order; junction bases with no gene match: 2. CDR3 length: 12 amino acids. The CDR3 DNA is TGTGCCAGCAGTTTTTCGGGGGGCGAGCAGTACTTC. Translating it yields CASSFSGGEQYF.

The CDR3 DNA reads as TGTGCCAGCAGCTTAGGCGCGGGTTTCGACACTGAAGCTTTCTTT. Translation gives CASSLGAGFDTEAFF. The chain is built from TRBV11-2 and TRBJ1-1; D call uncertain. The CDR3 extends over 15 amino acids. V was clipped by 1 base and J by 3 bases, with 12 bases between them. CDR1 and CDR2 from the germline V gene are SGHAT and FQNNGV.

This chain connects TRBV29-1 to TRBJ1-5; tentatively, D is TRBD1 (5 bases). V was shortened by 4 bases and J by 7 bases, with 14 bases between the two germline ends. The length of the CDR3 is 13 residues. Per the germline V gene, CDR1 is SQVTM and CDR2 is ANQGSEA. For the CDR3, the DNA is TGCAGCGTTGCAAGAGACAGTACCCAGCCCCAGCATTTT. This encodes CSVARDSTQPQHF. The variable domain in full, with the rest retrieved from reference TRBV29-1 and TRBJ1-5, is SAVISQKPSRDICQRGTSLTIQCQVDSQVTMMFWYRQQPGQSLTLIATANQGSEATYESGFVIDKFPISRPNLTFSTLTVSNMSPEDSSIYLCSVARDSTQPQHFGDGTRLSIL.

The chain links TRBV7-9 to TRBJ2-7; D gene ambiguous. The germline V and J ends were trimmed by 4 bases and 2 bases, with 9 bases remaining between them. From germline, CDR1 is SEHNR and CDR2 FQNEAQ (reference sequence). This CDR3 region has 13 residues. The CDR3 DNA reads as TGTGCCAGCAGCTCGTATCAGACCTACGAGCAGTACTTC. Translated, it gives CASSSYQTYEQYF. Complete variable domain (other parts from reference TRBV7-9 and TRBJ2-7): DTGVSQNPRHKITKRGQNVTFRCDPISEHNRLYWYRQTLGQGPEFLTYFQNEAQLEKSRLLSDRFSAERPKGSFSTLEIQRTEQGDSAMYLCASSSYQTYEQYFGPGTRLTVT.

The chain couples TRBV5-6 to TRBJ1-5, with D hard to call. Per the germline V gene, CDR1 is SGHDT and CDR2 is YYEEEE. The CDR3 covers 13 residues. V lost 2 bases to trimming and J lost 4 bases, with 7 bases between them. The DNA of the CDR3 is TGTGCCAGCAGCTTCGGCGGGAATCAGCCCCAGCATTTT. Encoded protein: CASSFGGNQPQHF.

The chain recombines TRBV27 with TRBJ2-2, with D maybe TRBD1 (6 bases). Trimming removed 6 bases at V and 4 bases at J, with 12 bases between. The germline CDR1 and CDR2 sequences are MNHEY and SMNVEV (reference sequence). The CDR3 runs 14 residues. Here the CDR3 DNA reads TGTGCCAGCAGCTTCGGACAGACCACCGGGGAGCTGTTTTTT. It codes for CASSFGQTTGELFF.

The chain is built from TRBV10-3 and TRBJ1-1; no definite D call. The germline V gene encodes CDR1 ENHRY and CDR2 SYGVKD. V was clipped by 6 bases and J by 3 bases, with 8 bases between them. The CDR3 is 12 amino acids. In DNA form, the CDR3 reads TGTGCCATCAGCGCCCCGGACACTGAAGCTTTCTTT. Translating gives CAISAPDTEAFF.

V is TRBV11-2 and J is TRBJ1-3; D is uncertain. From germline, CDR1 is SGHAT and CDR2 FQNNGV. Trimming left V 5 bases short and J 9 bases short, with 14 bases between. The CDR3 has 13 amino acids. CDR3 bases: TGTGCCAGCAGCAACGTCGGCACGGGCACCATATATTTT. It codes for CASSNVGTGTIYF. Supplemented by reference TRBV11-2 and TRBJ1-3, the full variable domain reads EAGVAQSPRYKIIEKRQSVAFWCNPISGHATLYWYQQILGQGPKLLIQFQNNGVVDDSQLPKDRFSAERLKGVDSTLKIQPAKLEDSAVYLCASSNVGTGTIYFGEGSWLTVV.

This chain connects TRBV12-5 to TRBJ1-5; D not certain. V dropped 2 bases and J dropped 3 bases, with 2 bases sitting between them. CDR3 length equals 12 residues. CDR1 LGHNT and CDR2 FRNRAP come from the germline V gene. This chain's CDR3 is CASGLYNQPQHF. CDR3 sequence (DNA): TGTGCTAGTGGTTTGTACAATCAGCCCCAGCATTTT.

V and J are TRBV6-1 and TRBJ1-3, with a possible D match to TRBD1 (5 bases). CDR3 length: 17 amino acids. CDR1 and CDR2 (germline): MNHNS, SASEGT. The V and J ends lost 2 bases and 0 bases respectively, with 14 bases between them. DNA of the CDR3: TGTGCCAGCAGTGAAAGGGGTCAGGCTAACTCTGGAAACACCATATATTTT. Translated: CASSERGQANSGNTIYF.

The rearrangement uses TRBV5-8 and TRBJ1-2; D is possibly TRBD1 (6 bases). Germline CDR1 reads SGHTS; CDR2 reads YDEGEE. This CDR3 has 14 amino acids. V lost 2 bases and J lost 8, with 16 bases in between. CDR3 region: CASSLPQGTGGYTF. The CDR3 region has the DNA TGTGCCAGCAGCTTACCCCAGGGGACGGGGGGCTACACCTTC.

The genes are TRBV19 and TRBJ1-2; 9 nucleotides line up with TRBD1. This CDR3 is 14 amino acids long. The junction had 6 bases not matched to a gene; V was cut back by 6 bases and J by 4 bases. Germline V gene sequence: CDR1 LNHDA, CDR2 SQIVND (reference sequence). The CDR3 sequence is CASRETGGTYGYTF. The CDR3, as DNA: TGTGCCAGTAGAGAAACAGGGGGCACCTATGGCTACACCTTC.

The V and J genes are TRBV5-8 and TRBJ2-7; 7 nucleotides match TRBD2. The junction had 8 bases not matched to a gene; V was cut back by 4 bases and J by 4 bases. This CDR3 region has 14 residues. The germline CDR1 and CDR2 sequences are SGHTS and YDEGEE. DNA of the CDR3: TGTGCCAGCAGCGTCCCTGTCGGGGGGTACGAGCAGTACTTC. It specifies CASSVPVGGYEQYF. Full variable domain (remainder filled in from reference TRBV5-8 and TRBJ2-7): EAGVTQSPTHLIKTRGQQATLRCSPISGHTSVYWYQQALGLGLQFLLWYDEGEERNRGNFPPRFSGRQFPNYSSELNVNALELEDSALYLCASSVPVGGYEQYFGPGTRLTVT.

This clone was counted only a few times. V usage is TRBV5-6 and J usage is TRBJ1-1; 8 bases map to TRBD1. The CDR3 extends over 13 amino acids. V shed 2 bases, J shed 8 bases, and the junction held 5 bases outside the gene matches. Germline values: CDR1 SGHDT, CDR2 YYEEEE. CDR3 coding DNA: TGTGCCAGCAGCTTTCGGGACAGGAGCGAAGCTTTCTTT. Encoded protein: CASSFRDRSEAFF.

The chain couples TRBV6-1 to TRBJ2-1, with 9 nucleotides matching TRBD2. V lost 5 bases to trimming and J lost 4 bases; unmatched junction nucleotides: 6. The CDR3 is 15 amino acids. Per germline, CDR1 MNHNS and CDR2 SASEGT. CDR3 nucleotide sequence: TGTGCCAGCAGTATGGGACTAGCAGCATACAATGAGCAGTTCTTC. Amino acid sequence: CASSMGLAAYNEQFF.

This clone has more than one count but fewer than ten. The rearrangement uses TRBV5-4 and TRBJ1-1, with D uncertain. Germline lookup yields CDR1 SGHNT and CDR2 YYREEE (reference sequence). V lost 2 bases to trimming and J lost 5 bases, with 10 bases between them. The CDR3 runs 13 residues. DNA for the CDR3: TGTGCCAGCAGCTTAAGAGGAGGGACTGAAGCTTTCTTT. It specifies CASSLRGGTEAFF. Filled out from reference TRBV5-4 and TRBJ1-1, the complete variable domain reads ETGVTQSPTHLIKTRGQQVTLRCSSQSGHNTVSWYQQALGQGPQFIFQYYREEENGRGNFPPRFSGLQFPNYSSELNVNALELDDSALYLCASSLRGGTEAFFGQGTRLTVV.